The 30 T cell receptor beta chains in this list originate from one sample, sequenced in a study of T cells in localized non-small cell lung cancer. Clones were read by immunoSEQ multiplex PCR, and TCRdb kept only the in-frame ones, dropping some. The sample records roughly 61,000 clones, 81% being singletons. The source material was PBMCs, sampled before any cancer treatment. The origin of the receptors is a man between 40 and 70 years old with stage II lung adenocarcinoma.

This chain uses TRBV19 with TRBJ2-1, with 11 nucleotides matching TRBD2. Trimming took 7 bases from V and 6 from J; bases not matched to a gene: 8. Germline V gives CDR1 LNHDA, CDR2 SQIVND (reference sequence). The CDR3 consists of 15 residues. CDR3: CASKLGTSGGNEQFF. The CDR3 coding sequence is TGTGCCAGTAAACTTGGGACTAGCGGAGGCAATGAGCAGTTCTTC.

V and J are TRBV4-1 and TRBJ2-1, with 7 bases fitting TRBD2. The CDR3 runs to 15 residues. Trimming at V came to 0 bases and at J to 6 bases, leaving 5 bases not matched to a gene. CDR1 and CDR2 from the germline V gene are MGHRA and YSYEKL. This CDR3 reads CASSQESSGPNEQFF. The CDR3 region has the DNA TGCGCCAGCAGCCAAGAGAGTAGCGGGCCCAATGAGCAGTTCTTC.

The V call is TRBV6-5, the J call TRBJ1-1, with 7 bases matching TRBD1. The J segment lost 4 bases and the V segment lost 6 bases, leaving 5 bases of the junction unmatched. Germline V lookup: CDR1 MNHEY, CDR2 SVGAGI. The CDR3 consists of 13 residues. CDR3 sequence: CASRFQGGTEAFF. The CDR3 DNA reads TGTGCCAGCAGATTCCAGGGGGGCACTGAAGCTTTCTTT.

This chain uses TRBV7-9 with TRBJ2-7; the match to TRBD1 covers 9 bases. This CDR3 region has 12 residues. Germline CDR1 reads SEHNR; CDR2 reads FQNEAQ (reference sequence). As DNA, the CDR3 is TGTGTAGTGACGGGACAGGGCTACGAGCAGTACTTC. It yields the protein CVVTGQGYEQYF.

The chain has TRBV5-1 and TRBJ1-3; D gene unclear. The germline CDR1 and CDR2 sequences are SGHRS and YFSETQ. V lost 0 bases to trimming and J lost 2 bases, with 15 bases between them. The CDR3 runs to 17 residues. CDR3 DNA: TGCGCCAGCAGCTTGGGTGGAGGTACGGGGACTGGAAACACCATATATTTT. Protein product: CASSLGGGTGTGNTIYF.

The J gene is TRBJ1-5, the V gene TRBV2; D is perhaps TRBD1 (6 bases). Germline CDR1 reads SNHLY; CDR2 reads FYNNEI. Trimming shortened V by 6 bases and J by 2 bases, and 14 bases separated the two germline ends. The CDR3 has 15 amino acids. The CDR3 is CASRGDTSGNQPQHF. CDR3 DNA sequence: TGTGCCAGCAGAGGGGACACGTCGGGCAATCAGCCCCAGCATTTT. Looking up the rest from reference TRBV2 and TRBJ1-5 gives the full variable domain: EPEVTQTPSHQVTQMGQEVILRCVPISNHLYFYWYRQILGQKVEFLVSFYNNEISEKSEIFDDQFSVERPDGSNFTLKIRSTKLEDSAMYFCASRGDTSGNQPQHFGDGTRLSIL.

V gene TRBV6-5 combines with J gene TRBJ1-1; D uncertain. V was cut by 7 bases and J by 0 bases, with 9 bases left in between. Germline CDR1 is MNHEY and CDR2 is SVGAGI. The CDR3 length is 13 residues. CDR3 sequence (DNA): TGTGCCAGCAATGAGAATTTGAACACTGAAGCTTTCTTT. Amino acids: CASNENLNTEAFF.

V usage is TRBV5-6 and J usage is TRBJ2-7, with 14 bases that match TRBD2. Looked up from germline, CDR1 is SGHDT and CDR2 is YYEEEE. Trimming removed 4 bases from V and 11 bases from J; junction bases left unmatched: 8. The CDR3 consists of 14 residues. The CDR3 loop reads CASSPGTSGSGKYF. CDR3 in DNA: TGTGCCAGCAGCCCCGGGACTAGCGGGAGTGGGAAGTACTTC.

This clone has only a few counts. V is TRBV2 and J is TRBJ2-7; D may be TRBD2 (5 bases). Germline V lookup: CDR1 SNHLY, CDR2 FYNNEI. The V gene lost 4 bases and the J gene lost 6 bases, with 16 bases spanning the gap. The length of the CDR3 is 14 residues. The CDR3 region has the DNA TGTGCCAGCAGTGCGAACGGGAAGATAGCCGAGCAGTACTTC. As protein: CASSANGKIAEQYF.

The V and J genes are TRBV4-1 and TRBJ2-1; D ambiguous. Germline V gene sequence: CDR1 MGHRA, CDR2 YSYEKL. V lost 0 bases to trimming and J lost 8 bases, with 17 bases between them. The CDR3 has 16 residues. The CDR3 here is CASSQEASRIRDEQFF. DNA of the CDR3: TGCGCCAGCAGCCAAGAAGCCTCCCGGATACGCGATGAGCAGTTCTTC.

The rearrangement uses TRBV28 and TRBJ2-7; 8 nucleotides agree with TRBD2. The germline V gene has CDR1 MDHEN and CDR2 SYDVKM. V lost 5 bases, J lost 7 bases, and 10 bases stayed unmatched. CDR3 length: 14 amino acids. As DNA, the CDR3 is TGTGCCAGCAGTGTATCGGGGGGGGCGCAGGAGCAGTACTTC. Its protein is CASSVSGGAQEQYF.

The chain couples TRBV7-8 to TRBJ2-1; D is undetermined. Germline values: CDR1 SGHVS, CDR2 FQNEAQ. The CDR3 is 15 amino acids. With 0 bases removed from V and 5 bases from J, the gap between germline ends came to 11 bases. The CDR3 sequence: CASSLASGAHNEQFF. The CDR3 region has the DNA TGTGCCAGCAGCTTAGCGTCGGGTGCCCACAATGAGCAGTTCTTC.

V usage is TRBV19 and J usage is TRBJ2-3; 7 nucleotides line up with TRBD2. V gave up 3 bases and J gave up 1 base; unmatched junction bases: 10. Germline CDR1 is LNHDA and CDR2 is SQIVND (reference sequence). The CDR3 is made up of 17 amino acids. The CDR3 nucleotides read TGTGCCAGTAGTATTCTAGCGGTGCCGTCGCGCACAGATACGCAGTATTTT. Residues: CASSILAVPSRTDTQYF.

The chain employs TRBV2 and TRBJ2-7; D might be TRBD1 (6 bases). Trimming pared 6 bases from V and 3 bases from J, leaving 9 bases between. Germline V lookup: CDR1 SNHLY, CDR2 FYNNEI. The CDR3 runs to 12 residues. The CDR3 coding sequence is TGTGCCAGCAGAAGGGACATCTACGAGCAGTACTTC. Encoded protein: CASRRDIYEQYF.

The V call is TRBV6-1, the J call TRBJ2-1; 7 bases align to TRBD2. Germline values: CDR1 MNHNS, CDR2 SASEGT. The CDR3 consists of 15 residues. The junction had 7 bases not matched to a gene; V was cut back by 6 bases and J by 2 bases. The DNA of the CDR3 is TGTGCCAGCAGCCCAGCGGGACTCCCCTACAATGAGCAGTTCTTC. Translation gives CASSPAGLPYNEQFF.

The sample holds one count of this clone. This rearrangement joins TRBV14 to TRBJ2-1, with D tentatively TRBD1 (6 bases). There are 18 residues in the CDR3. With 0 bases removed from V and 0 bases from J, the gap between germline ends came to 15 bases. Per germline, CDR1 SGHDN and CDR2 FVKESK. CDR3 region: CASSQDRGTHGSYNEQFF. The CDR3 coding sequence is TGTGCCAGCAGCCAAGATAGGGGGACACACGGCTCCTACAATGAGCAGTTCTTC.

CDR3 loop: CASSQGANGGAKPEAFF. CDR3 DNA sequence: TGCGCCAGCAGCCAAGGGGCCAATGGGGGGGCGAAACCCGAAGCTTTCTTT. This sequence joins TRBV4-3 and TRBJ1-1; the D gene is possibly TRBD1 (6 bases). Germline V gene data show CDR1 as LGHNA and CDR2 as YSLEER. CDR3 length: 17 amino acids. The V and J ends lost 1 base and 8 bases respectively, with 23 bases between them.

This sequence joins TRBV2 and TRBJ2-1, with D tentatively TRBD2 (7 bases). The CDR3 length is 16 residues. Per the germline V gene, CDR1 is SNHLY and CDR2 is FYNNEI. V lost 7 bases to trimming and J lost 4 bases, with 20 bases between them. CDR3: CASTGAGDSTYNEQFF. The CDR3 DNA follows: TGTGCCAGCACAGGGGCGGGAGATTCGACTTACAATGAGCAGTTCTTC.

The chain employs TRBV18 and TRBJ1-2, with D possibly matching TRBD1 (5 bases). This CDR3 spans 13 amino acids. From germline, CDR1 is KGHSH and CDR2 LQKENI. Trimming removed 3 bases at V and 2 bases at J, with 7 bases between. CDR3 DNA: TGTGCCAGCTCACCTCGGGGGAACTATGGCTACACCTTC. Residues: CASSPRGNYGYTF.

The chain couples TRBV9 to TRBJ2-3, with TRBD2 matching 8 bases. The ends lost 0 bases at V and 2 bases at J; junction bases unmatched: 5. The CDR3 is 16 amino acids. Germline V gene data show CDR1 as SGDLS and CDR2 as YYNGEE. CDR3 nucleotides: TGTGCCAGCAGCGTAGGAGGGACTAGAGTCACAGATACGCAGTATTTT. The encoded protein is CASSVGGTRVTDTQYF.

This clone occurred once. The chain carries TRBV7-6 and TRBJ2-5; 7 bases map to TRBD1. V shed 1 base, J shed 5 bases, and the junction held 7 bases outside the gene matches. The CDR3 is 15 residues long. Germline V gene sequence: CDR1 SGHVS, CDR2 FNYEAQ. In DNA, the CDR3 is TGTGCCAGCAGCTTAGGACAGGGCCAAGGGGAGACCCAGTACTTC. Translating it yields CASSLGQGQGETQYF.

The chain links TRBV11-2 to TRBJ2-6; D uncertain. Per germline, CDR1 SGHAT and CDR2 FQNNGV. The length of the CDR3 is 13 residues. Trimming took off 7 bases at V and 0 bases at J, with 4 bases between the two ends. The CDR3 coding sequence is TGTGCCAGCACCCTCTCTGGGGCCAACGTCCTGACTTTC. As protein: CASTLSGANVLTF.

The chain combines TRBV19 with TRBJ2-7, with D perhaps given as TRBD1 or TRBD2 (7 bases each). This CDR3 region has 15 residues. The ends were cut back, 5 bases at V and 6 bases at J, with 20 bases in the middle. Per germline, CDR1 LNHDA and CDR2 SQIVND (reference sequence). The CDR3: CASSLPAGRGLEQYF. Here the CDR3 DNA reads TGTGCCAGTAGTCTTCCAGCGGGGAGGGGGCTCGAGCAGTACTTC. The full variable domain, rest sourced from reference TRBV19 and TRBJ2-7, is DGGITQSPKYLFRKEGQNVTLSCEQNLNHDAMYWYRQDPGQGLRLIYYSQIVNDFQKGDIAEGYSVSREKKESFPLTVTSAQKNPTAFYLCASSLPAGRGLEQYFGPGTRLTVT.

This clone turned up a few times. The chain couples TRBV5-1 to TRBJ2-1, with a possible D match to TRBD1 (5 bases). Germline V gene data show CDR1 as SGHRS and CDR2 as YFSETQ. Trimming stripped 4 bases from V and 5 bases from J, with 13 bases between. The CDR3 runs 14 residues. CDR3 nucleotide sequence: TGCGCCAGCAGCACCCAGGGAAAAAACAATGAGCAGTTCTTC. It yields the protein CASSTQGKNNEQFF.

The V call is TRBV5-1, the J call TRBJ2-7; 10 bases line up with TRBD2. The CDR3 runs 15 residues. Trimming took 4 bases from V and 3 from J; bases not matched to a gene: 7. Germline V CDR1 and CDR2: SGHRS, YFSETQ. The CDR3 here is CASSLTSGVNYEQYF. In nucleotides, the CDR3 is TGCGCCAGCAGCCTTACTAGCGGGGTGAACTACGAGCAGTACTTC.

The CDR3 here is CASSFGLAGGPREQYF. The DNA for the CDR3 is TGTGCCAGCAGCTTCGGACTAGCGGGAGGGCCGAGAGAGCAGTACTTC. V is TRBV7-2 and J is TRBJ2-7; TRBD2 agrees at 15 bases. The CDR3 sequence is 16 residues long. Looked up from germline, CDR1 is SGHTA and CDR2 is FQGNSA. V was pared by 3 bases and J by 7 bases, with 7 bases of the junction left unmatched.

The chain employs TRBV7-2 and TRBJ2-3, with TRBD2 matching 8 bases. CDR3 length: 16 amino acids. Trimming removed 6 bases from V and 4 bases from J; junction bases left unmatched: 12. The germline V gene has CDR1 SGHTA and CDR2 FQGNSA. For the CDR3, the DNA is TGTGCCAGCAGGCAGCGTGGGAGCGGGAGTCCAGATACGCAGTATTTT. Protein: CASRQRGSGSPDTQYF.

The rearrangement links TRBV25-1 to TRBJ2-7, with 8 bases aligning to TRBD1. Germline V gene sequence: CDR1 MGHDK, CDR2 SYGVNS. The CDR3 loop spans 14 amino acids. V lost 6 bases to trimming and J lost 2 bases; unmatched junction nucleotides: 6. The CDR3 here is CASSQDRGPYEQYF. As DNA, the CDR3 is TGTGCCAGCAGCCAAGACAGGGGCCCCTACGAGCAGTACTTC.

The chain has TRBV5-4 and TRBJ2-7; 7 bases are a match to TRBD2. The CDR3 is 14 amino acids. The V and J ends lost 0 bases and 3 bases, in that order; junction bases with no gene match: 3. Germline CDR1 is SGHNT and CDR2 is YYREEE (reference sequence). CDR3 sequence: CASSLAGEGYEQYF. In nucleotides, the CDR3 is TGTGCCAGCAGCTTGGCCGGGGAGGGCTACGAGCAGTACTTC.

DNA for the CDR3: TGTGCCAGCTCACCTGGACAGGGAAACTACGAGCAGTACTTC. Translated, it gives CASSPGQGNYEQYF. V and J are TRBV18 and TRBJ2-7; the match to TRBD1 covers 8 bases. Per germline, CDR1 KGHSH and CDR2 LQKENI. V lost 3 bases and J lost 3; bases outside the gene matches: 4. CDR3 length: 14 amino acids.